The 17 T cell receptor beta chains in this list originate from one sample, sequenced in a study of CD8 T cells in ankylosing spondylitis. Each CDR3 protein gets one entry after TCRdb re-called the 5' RACE reads with MiXCR. Of roughly 240,000 distinct CDR3 sequences detected, roughly 32% appear once; the ten largest clones hold around 4.2%. Material: blood, either unsorted or a sorted T cell fraction (not recorded which). These receptors were obtained from a male donor with ankylosing spondylitis or in good health (not recorded which).

This clonotype appeared a few times. This chain connects TRBV12-3 or TRBV12-4 to TRBJ2-1; possibly TRBD2 for D (5 bases). CDR3 length equals 13 residues. V lost 10 bases, J lost 2 bases, and 12 bases lay in between. This chain's CDR3 is CATVGSAYNEQFF. The CDR3 DNA is TGTGCCACGGTCGGTAGCGCCTACAATGAGCAGTTCTTC.

V usage is TRBV20-1 and J usage is TRBJ2-3; possibly TRBD2 for D (6 bases). The V gene lost 6 bases and the J gene lost 1 base, with 17 bases spanning the gap. Per germline, CDR1 DFQATT and CDR2 SNEGSKA (reference sequence). The CDR3 loop spans 15 amino acids. The CDR3 DNA reads TGCAGTGCCCGAGGGCCAGCGGGCCGCACAGATACGCAGTATTTT. It specifies CSARGPAGRTDTQYF.

The chain links TRBV12-3 or TRBV12-4 to TRBJ1-1; a possible D gene is TRBD1 (5 bases). Trimming left V 3 bases short and J 3 bases short, with 11 bases between. CDR3 length: 14 amino acids. CDR3 sequence (DNA): TGTGCCAGCAGTTTGGGGGTAGGGTACACTGAAGCTTTCTTT. Translating it yields CASSLGVGYTEAFF.

CDR3 nucleotide sequence: TGTGCCAGCAGCTCCGAAACCCGGGCCACTGGCTACACCTTC. This translates into CASSSETRATGYTF. This chain joins TRBV7-9 and TRBJ1-2; D remains unclear. The CDR3 loop spans 14 amino acids. The V end was cut by 4 bases, the J end by 7 bases, with 16 bases between. Germline-derived CDR1 and CDR2 are SEHNR and FQNEAQ (reference sequence).

This clonotype was counted a few times. CDR3 region: CASQESLWETQYF. In DNA form, the CDR3 reads TGTGCCAGCCAGGAGTCGCTCTGGGAGACCCAGTACTTC. The genes are TRBV27 and TRBJ2-5, with unresolved D. Germline CDR1 is MNHEY and CDR2 is SMNVEV (reference sequence). The CDR3 extends over 13 amino acids. V lost 8 bases, J lost 5 bases, and 15 bases lay in between.

V is TRBV25-1 and J is TRBJ2-3, with D possibly being TRBD1 (6 bases). The germline CDR1 and CDR2 sequences are MGHDK and SYGVNS. Deletions cut 5 bases from V and 2 bases from J, with 8 bases between. This CDR3 has 13 amino acids. The CDR3 region has the DNA TGTGCCAGCAGTTGGACAGTCACAGATACGCAGTATTTT. It encodes CASSWTVTDTQYF.

CDR3 sequence reads: CASSYSSGGPYEQYF. The CDR3 bases are TGTGCCAGCAGTTATTCCTCAGGGGGCCCCTACGAGCAGTACTTC. The V gene is TRBV6-5, the J gene TRBJ2-7; 8 nucleotides line up with TRBD1. CDR1 MNHEY and CDR2 SVGAGI come from the germline V gene. V trimming: 3 bases; J trimming: 2 bases; junction bases outside the gene matches: 6. This CDR3 comprises 15 residues.

This clonotype has more than one count but fewer than ten. V is TRBV29-1 and J is TRBJ2-5; D unresolved. Germline lookup yields CDR1 SQVTM and CDR2 ANQGSEA. The V end was cut by 7 bases, the J end by 7 bases, with 25 bases between. CDR3 size: 15 residues. CDR3 loop: CSGRTPEDPRWTQYF. In DNA form, the CDR3 reads TGCAGCGGCAGAACTCCAGAGGATCCAAGATGGACCCAGTACTTC. The whole variable domain, filled in from reference TRBV29-1 and TRBJ2-5, reads SAVISQKPSRDICQRGTSLTIQCQVDSQVTMMFWYRQQPGQSLTLIATANQGSEATYESGFVIDKFPISRPNLTFSTLTVSNMSPEDSSIYLCSGRTPEDPRWTQYFGPGTRLLVL.

The chain couples TRBV28 to TRBJ2-1; the D gene could be TRBD1 or TRBD2 (5 bases each). The CDR3 extends over 11 amino acids. Germline CDR1 and CDR2: MDHEN and SYDVKM. V lost 7 bases and J 10 bases, leaving 11 bases between the germline ends. The CDR3: CASTWGNEQFF. The DNA for the CDR3 is TGTGCCAGCACGTGGGGGAACGAGCAGTTCTTC. Filled out from reference TRBV28 and TRBJ2-1, the complete variable domain reads DVKVTQSSRYLVKRTGEKVFLECVQDMDHENMFWYRQDPGLGLRLIYFSYDVKMKEKGDIPEGYSVSREKKERFSLILESASTNQTSMYLCASTWGNEQFFGPGTRLTVL.

The J gene is TRBJ2-7, the V gene TRBV27; 10 nucleotides agree with TRBD1. This CDR3 has 14 residues. V lost 6 bases to trimming and J lost 3 bases; unmatched junction nucleotides: 5. The germline V gene encodes CDR1 MNHEY and CDR2 SMNVEV (reference sequence). CDR3 bases: TGTGCCAGCAGGGACAGGGGGAGAATCTACGAGCAGTACTTC. Translation gives CASRDRGRIYEQYF.

The chain is built from TRBV5-1 and TRBJ2-7; no reliable D call. This CDR3 spans 14 amino acids. V lost 5 bases and J 1 base, leaving 13 bases between the germline ends. The germline gives CDR1 SGHRS, CDR2 YFSETQ. CDR3 coding DNA: TGCGCCAGCAGTTCGGCGGATCCTTCCTACGAGCAGTACTTC. The encoded protein is CASSSADPSYEQYF.

This clonotype has more than one count but fewer than ten. The rearrangement uses TRBV11-2 and TRBJ2-7, with 7 bases identical to TRBD1. The CDR3 covers 13 residues. J gave up 3 bases and V 3 bases, and 2 bases lay outside the gene matches. Germline values: CDR1 SGHAT, CDR2 FQNNGV. CDR3 bases: TGTGCCAGCAGCTTGACAGGGAACTACGAGCAGTACTTC. This translates into CASSLTGNYEQYF.

This clonotype came up once. A junction end diverges from the germline sequence, so it may reflect a read error. This chain uses TRBV29-1 with TRBJ2-6, with D perhaps TRBD1 (5 bases). Germline-derived CDR1 and CDR2 are SQVTM and ANQGSEA. This CDR3 spans 13 amino acids. CDR3 residues: CSVFPSGANGLTF. The CDR3 DNA follows: TGCAGCGTTTTCCCCTCTGGGGCCAACGGCCTGACTTTC.

V usage is TRBV20-1 and J usage is TRBJ2-3, with D tentatively TRBD2 (7 bases). The germline gives CDR1 DFQATT, CDR2 SNEGSKA (reference sequence). The CDR3 is 14 amino acids. Trimming shortened V by 8 bases and J by 1 base, and 16 bases separated the two germline ends. The CDR3 sequence: CSPGASGGTDTQYF. As DNA, the CDR3 is TGCAGTCCGGGGGCCAGCGGGGGCACAGATACGCAGTATTTT.

This clonotype was seen only a few times. This chain connects TRBV12-3 or TRBV12-4 to TRBJ2-2; 7 bases are shared with TRBD1. The CDR3 has 13 residues. J was trimmed by 6 bases and V by 6 bases; bases with no gene match: 4. The DNA for the CDR3 is TGTGCCAGCAGAGGAGACAGGGCCGGGGAGCTGTTTTTT. Amino acid sequence: CASRGDRAGELFF.

V gene TRBV10-3 combines with J gene TRBJ2-6; D gene ambiguous. Per the germline V gene, CDR1 is ENHRY and CDR2 is SYGVKD. CDR3 length equals 13 residues. V was clipped by 6 bases and J by 0 bases, with 3 bases between them. The DNA for the CDR3 is TGTGCCATCAGGGACTCTGGGGCCAACGTCCTGACTTTC. It yields the protein CAIRDSGANVLTF.

The chain carries TRBV6-6 and TRBJ1-1; D gene ambiguous. The germline V gene encodes CDR1 MNHNY and CDR2 SVGAGI (reference sequence). The CDR3 contains 13 residues. The V end lost 3 bases, the J end lost 3 bases, and 8 bases lay between the germline ends. This CDR3 is CASSYARDTEAFF. The CDR3 coding sequence is TGTGCCAGCAGTTATGCTCGGGACACTGAAGCTTTCTTT.